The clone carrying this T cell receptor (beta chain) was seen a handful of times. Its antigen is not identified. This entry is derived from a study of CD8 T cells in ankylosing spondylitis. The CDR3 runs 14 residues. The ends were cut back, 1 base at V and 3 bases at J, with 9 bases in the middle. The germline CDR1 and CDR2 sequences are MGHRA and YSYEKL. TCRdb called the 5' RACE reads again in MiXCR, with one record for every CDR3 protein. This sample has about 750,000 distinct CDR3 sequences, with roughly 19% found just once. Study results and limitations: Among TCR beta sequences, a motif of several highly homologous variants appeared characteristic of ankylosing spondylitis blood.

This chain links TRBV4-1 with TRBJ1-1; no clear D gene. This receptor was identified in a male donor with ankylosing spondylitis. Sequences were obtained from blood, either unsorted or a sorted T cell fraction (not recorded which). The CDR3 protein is CASSQGAGYTEAFF. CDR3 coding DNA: TGCGCCAGCAGCCAAGGTGCGGGTTACACTGAAGCTTTCTTT.